This TCR beta chain derives from a study of T cells in Graves' hyperthyroidism and ophthalmopathy. The CDR3 regions of TCR beta were amplified from RNA transcripts. The TCR CDR3 first-round RT-PCR relied on the HTBI primer set. TCRdb fed the multiplex PCR reads into MiXCR, producing one record per CDR3 protein. The repertoire holds roughly 250,000 distinct CDR3 sequences, with roughly 15% as singletons. This clonotype was found many times. The CDR3 totals 14 residues. Deletions cut 0 bases from V and 0 bases from J, with 6 bases between. Germline V CDR1 and CDR2: SGDLS, YYNGEE. The sequenced sample was blood. The origin of this receptor is a woman aged 18-29 years with Graves' ophthalmopathy. The chain is built from TRBV9 and TRBJ1-1; D ambiguous. The CDR3 DNA reads TGTGCCAGCAGCGTAGACAGTATGAACACTGAAGCTTTCTTT. This encodes CASSVDSMNTEAFF.